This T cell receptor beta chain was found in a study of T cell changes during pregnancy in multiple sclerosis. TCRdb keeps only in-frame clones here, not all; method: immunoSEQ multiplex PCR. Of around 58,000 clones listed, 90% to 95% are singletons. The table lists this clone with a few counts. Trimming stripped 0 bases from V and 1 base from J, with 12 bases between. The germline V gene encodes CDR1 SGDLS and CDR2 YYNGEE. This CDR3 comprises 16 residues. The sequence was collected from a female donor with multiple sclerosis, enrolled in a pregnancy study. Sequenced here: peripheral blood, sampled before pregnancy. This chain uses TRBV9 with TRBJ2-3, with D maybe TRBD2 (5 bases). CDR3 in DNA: TGTGCCAGCAGCGTAGCTACGGGGAAGCGCACAGATACGCAGTATTTT. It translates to CASSVATGKRTDTQYF.